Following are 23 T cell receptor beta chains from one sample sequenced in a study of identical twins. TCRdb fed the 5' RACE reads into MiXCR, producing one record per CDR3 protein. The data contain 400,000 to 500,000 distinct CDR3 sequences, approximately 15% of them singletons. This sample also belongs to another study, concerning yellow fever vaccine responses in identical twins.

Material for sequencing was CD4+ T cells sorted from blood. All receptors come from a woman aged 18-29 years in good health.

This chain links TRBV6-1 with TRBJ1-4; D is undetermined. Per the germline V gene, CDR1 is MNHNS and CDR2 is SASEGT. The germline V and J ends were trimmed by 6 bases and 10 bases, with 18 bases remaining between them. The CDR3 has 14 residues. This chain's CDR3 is CASRRTEVGVKLFF. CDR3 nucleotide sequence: TGTGCCAGCAGAAGAACAGAGGTGGGCGTAAAACTGTTTTTT.

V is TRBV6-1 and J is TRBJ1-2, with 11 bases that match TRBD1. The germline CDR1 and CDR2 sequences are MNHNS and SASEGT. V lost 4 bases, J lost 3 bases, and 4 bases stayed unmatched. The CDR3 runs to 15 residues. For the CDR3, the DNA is TGTGCCAGCAGTGTCCCGGGACAGGGGGACTATGGCTACACCTTC. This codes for CASSVPGQGDYGYTF.

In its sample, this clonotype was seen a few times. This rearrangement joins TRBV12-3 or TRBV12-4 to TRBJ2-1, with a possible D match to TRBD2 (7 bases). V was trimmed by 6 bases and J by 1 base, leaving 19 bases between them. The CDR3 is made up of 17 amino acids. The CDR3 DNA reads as TGTGCCAGCAGCCACCCCGGGGGGCGGGAGTCCTACAATGAGCAGTTCTTC. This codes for CASSHPGGRESYNEQFF.

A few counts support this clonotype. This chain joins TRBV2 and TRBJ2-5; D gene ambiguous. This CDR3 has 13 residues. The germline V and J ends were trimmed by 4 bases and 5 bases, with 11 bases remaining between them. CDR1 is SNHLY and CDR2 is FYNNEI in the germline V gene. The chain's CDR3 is CASSVKRRETQYF. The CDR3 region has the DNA TGTGCCAGCAGTGTTAAGCGACGGGAGACCCAGTACTTC.

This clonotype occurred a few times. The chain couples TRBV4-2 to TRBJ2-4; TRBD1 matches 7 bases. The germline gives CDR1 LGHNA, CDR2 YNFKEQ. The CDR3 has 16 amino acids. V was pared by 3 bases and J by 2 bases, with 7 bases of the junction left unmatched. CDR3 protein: CASSQRDSPTKNIQYF. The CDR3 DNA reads TGTGCCAGCAGCCAGAGGGACAGCCCAACCAAAAACATTCAGTACTTC.

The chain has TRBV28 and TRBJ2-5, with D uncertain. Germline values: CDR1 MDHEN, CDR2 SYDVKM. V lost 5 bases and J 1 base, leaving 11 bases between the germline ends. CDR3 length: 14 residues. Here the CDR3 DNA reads TGTGCCAGCAGTACCTACCGGGCCCAAGAGACCCAGTACTTC. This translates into CASSTYRAQETQYF.

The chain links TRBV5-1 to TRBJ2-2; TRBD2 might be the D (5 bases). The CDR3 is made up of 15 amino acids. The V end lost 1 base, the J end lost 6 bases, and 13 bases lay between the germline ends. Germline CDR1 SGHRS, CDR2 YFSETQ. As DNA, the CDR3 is TGCGCCAGCAGCTTGAGGACGGGAAGATCCGGGGAGCTGTTTTTT. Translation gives CASSLRTGRSGELFF.

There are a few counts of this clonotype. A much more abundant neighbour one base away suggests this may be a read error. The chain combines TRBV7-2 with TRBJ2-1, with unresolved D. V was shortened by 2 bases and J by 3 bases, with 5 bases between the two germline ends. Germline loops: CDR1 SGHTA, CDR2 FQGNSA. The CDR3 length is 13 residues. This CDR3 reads CASSLSYYNEQFF. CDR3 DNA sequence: TGTGCCAGCAGCTTAAGCTACTACAATGAGCAGTTCTTC.

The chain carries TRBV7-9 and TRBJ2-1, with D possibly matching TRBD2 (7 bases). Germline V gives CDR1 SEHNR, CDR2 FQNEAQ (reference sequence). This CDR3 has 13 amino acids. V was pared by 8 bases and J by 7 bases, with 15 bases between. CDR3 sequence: CASAEGGMNEQFF. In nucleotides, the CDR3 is TGTGCCAGCGCCGAGGGGGGGATGAATGAGCAGTTCTTC.

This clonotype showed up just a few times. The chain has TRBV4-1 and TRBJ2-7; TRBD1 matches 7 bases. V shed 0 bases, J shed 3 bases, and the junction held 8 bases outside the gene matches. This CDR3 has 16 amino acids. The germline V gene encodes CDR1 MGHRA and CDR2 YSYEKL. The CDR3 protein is CASSQEGETGYYEQYF. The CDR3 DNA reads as TGCGCCAGCAGCCAAGAAGGGGAGACAGGGTACTACGAGCAGTACTTC.

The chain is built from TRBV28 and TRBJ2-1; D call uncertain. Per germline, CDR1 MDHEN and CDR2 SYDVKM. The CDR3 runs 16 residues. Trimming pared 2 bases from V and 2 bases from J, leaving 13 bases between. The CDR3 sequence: CASSLTAGQPYNEQFF. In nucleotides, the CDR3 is TGTGCCAGCAGTTTAACGGCCGGGCAGCCCTACAATGAGCAGTTCTTC.

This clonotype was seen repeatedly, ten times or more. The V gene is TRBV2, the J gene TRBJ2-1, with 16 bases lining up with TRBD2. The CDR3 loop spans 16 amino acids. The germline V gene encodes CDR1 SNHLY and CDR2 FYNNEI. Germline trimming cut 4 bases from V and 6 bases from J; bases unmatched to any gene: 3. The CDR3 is CASSAGLAGGLNEQFF. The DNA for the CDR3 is TGTGCCAGCAGTGCGGGACTAGCGGGGGGGCTCAATGAGCAGTTCTTC.

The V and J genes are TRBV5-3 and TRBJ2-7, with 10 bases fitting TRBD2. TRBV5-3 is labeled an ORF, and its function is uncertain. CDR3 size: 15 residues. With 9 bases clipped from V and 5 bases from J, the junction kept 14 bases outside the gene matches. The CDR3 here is CAIGLGLAGVDEQYF. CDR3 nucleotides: TGTGCCATCGGACTCGGGCTAGCGGGAGTTGACGAGCAGTACTTC.

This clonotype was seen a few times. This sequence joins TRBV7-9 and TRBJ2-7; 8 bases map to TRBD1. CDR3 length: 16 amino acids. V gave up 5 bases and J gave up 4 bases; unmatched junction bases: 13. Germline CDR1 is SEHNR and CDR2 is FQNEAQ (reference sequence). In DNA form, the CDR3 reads TGTGCCAGCAGCCCTCCAGGGGGCAGGTCAGGGTACGAGCAGTACTTC. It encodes CASSPPGGRSGYEQYF.

DNA of the CDR3: TGTGCCAGCAGAACCCGGACATCCGAGCAGTACTTC. This sequence encodes CASRTRTSEQYF. The rearrangement joins TRBV6-5 to TRBJ2-7; D might be TRBD1 (5 bases). Germline CDR1 and CDR2: MNHEY and SVGAGI. Trimming removed 6 bases at V and 6 bases at J, with 12 bases between. The CDR3 has 12 residues.

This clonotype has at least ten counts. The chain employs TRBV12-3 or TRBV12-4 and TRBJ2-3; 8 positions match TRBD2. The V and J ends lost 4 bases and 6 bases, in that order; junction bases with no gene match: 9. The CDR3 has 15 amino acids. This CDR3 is CASSYKAGVADTQYF. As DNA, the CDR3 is TGTGCCAGCAGTTACAAAGCGGGAGTCGCTGATACGCAGTATTTT.

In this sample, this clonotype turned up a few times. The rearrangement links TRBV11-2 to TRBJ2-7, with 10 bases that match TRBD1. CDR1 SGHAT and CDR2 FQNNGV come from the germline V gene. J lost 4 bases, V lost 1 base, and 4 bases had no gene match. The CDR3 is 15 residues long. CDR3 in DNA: TGTGCCAGCAGCTTAGTTGTGGGACAGGGGTACGAGCAGTACTTC. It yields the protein CASSLVVGQGYEQYF.

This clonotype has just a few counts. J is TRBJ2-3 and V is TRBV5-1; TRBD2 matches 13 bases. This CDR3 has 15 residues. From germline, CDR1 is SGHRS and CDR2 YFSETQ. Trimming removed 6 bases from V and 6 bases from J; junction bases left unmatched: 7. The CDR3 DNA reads TGCGCCAGCACGACGAGACTAGCGGGAGGTGATACGCAGTATTTT. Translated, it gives CASTTRLAGGDTQYF.

This CDR3 reads CASSFWGREETQYF. The DNA for the CDR3 is TGTGCCAGCAGTTTTTGGGGACGAGAAGAGACCCAGTACTTC. This chain links TRBV6-2 or TRBV6-3 with TRBJ2-5, with D possibly being TRBD1 or TRBD2 (5 bases each). V was clipped by 4 bases and J by 3 bases, with 12 bases between them. The length of the CDR3 is 14 residues. Germline V gene data show CDR1 as MNHEY and CDR2 as SVGEGT.

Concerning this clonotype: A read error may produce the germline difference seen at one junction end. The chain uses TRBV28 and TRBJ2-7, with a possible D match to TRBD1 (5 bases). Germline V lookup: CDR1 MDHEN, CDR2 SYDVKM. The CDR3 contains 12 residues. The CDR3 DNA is TGTGCCAGCAAGGGGAAGGTGATGGCCTTACGCTTC. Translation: CASKGKVMALRF.

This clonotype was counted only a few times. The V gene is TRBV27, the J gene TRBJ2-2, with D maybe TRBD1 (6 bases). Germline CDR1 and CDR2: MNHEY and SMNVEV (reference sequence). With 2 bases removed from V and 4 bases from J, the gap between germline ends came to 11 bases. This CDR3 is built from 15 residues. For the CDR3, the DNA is TGTGCCAGCAGTTTAGAATACAGGGCCACCGGGGAGCTGTTTTTT. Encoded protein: CASSLEYRATGELFF.

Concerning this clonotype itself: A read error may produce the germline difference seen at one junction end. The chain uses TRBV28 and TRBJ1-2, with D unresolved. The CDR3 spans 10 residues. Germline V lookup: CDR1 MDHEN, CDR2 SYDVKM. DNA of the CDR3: TGTGCCAGCTCTAATTATGGCTACACCTTC. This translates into CASSNYGYTF.

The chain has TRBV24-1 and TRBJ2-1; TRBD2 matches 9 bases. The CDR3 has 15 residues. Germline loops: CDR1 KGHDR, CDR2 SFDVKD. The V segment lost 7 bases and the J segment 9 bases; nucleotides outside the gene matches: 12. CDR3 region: CATSGPLAGLGEQFF. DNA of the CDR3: TGTGCCACCAGCGGACCGCTAGCGGGGCTTGGTGAGCAGTTCTTC.